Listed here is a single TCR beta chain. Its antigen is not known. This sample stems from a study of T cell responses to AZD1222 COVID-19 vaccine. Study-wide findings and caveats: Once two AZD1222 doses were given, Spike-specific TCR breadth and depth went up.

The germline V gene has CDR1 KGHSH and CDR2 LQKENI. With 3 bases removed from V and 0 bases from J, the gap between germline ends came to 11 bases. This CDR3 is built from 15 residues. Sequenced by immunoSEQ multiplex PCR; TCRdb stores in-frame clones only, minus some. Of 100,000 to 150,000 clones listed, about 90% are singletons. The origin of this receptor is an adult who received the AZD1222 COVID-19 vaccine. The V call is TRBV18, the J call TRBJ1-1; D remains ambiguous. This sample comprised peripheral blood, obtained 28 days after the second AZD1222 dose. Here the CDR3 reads CASSPEEFMNTEAFF. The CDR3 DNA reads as TGTGCCAGCTCACCGGAGGAGTTCATGAACACTGAAGCTTTCTTT. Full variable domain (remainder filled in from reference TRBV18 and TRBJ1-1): NAGVMQNPRHLVRRRGQEARLRCSPMKGHSHVYWYRQLPEEGLKFMVYLQKENIIDESGMPKERFSAEFPKEGPSILRIQQVVRGDSAAYFCASSPEEFMNTEAFFGQGTRLTVV.